This T cell receptor (beta chain) was sequenced for a study of patients and donors after allogeneic stem cell transplantation. One entry per CDR3 protein results from TCRdb running MiXCR on the RT-PCR reads. The table includes 200,000 to 250,000 distinct CDR3 sequences, roughly 14% detected once. Trimming took 3 bases from V and 7 from J, leaving 15 bases between them. Germline V gene sequence: CDR1 LNHDA, CDR2 SQIVND (reference sequence). This CDR3 has 14 residues. Sequenced material: blood, either unsorted or a sorted T cell fraction (not recorded which). This receptor was taken from a human donor who was either an allogeneic HSCT recipient or a stem cell or donor lymphocyte infusion donor (not recorded which). It is not recorded whose cells these are; they may come from a transplant donor. This chain links TRBV19 with TRBJ1-2; D not certain. CDR3 nucleotides: TGTGCCAGTAGTATGAATCTAGGGATCGTTGGCTACACCTTC. It translates to CASSMNLGIVGYTF.